Sequencing of this TCR beta chain was carried out in a study of response to subunit inactivated influenza vaccine. TCRdb independently ran MiXCR on the RT-PCR reads; one entry per CDR3 protein. The sample lists about 500,000 distinct CDR3 sequences, 16% occurring once. The CDR3 is made up of 18 amino acids. CDR1 is LGHNA, CDR2 YNFKEQ, per germline. Trimming stripped 0 bases from V and 5 bases from J, with 19 bases between. This clonotype was sampled from a man aged 50 to 69 who received an inactivated influenza vaccine. The input for sequencing was CD4+ T cells sorted from PBMCs, taken around 25 months after vaccination. The J gene is TRBJ2-2, the V gene TRBV4-2; weak D call: TRBD2 (5 bases). CDR3 in DNA: TGTGCCAGCAGCCAAGATTTAATGAGGGAGTTTAGAACCGGGGAGCTGTTTTTT. The encoded protein is CASSQDLMREFRTGELFF.